The sequence of this T cell receptor (beta chain) was determined in a study of T cells in Graves' hyperthyroidism and ophthalmopathy. Researchers amplified the TCR beta CDR3 regions from RNA transcripts. HTBI primers drove first-round RT-PCR of the TCR CDR3. TCRdb redid the calling of the multiplex PCR reads with MiXCR, one entry per CDR3 protein. The data contain about 150,000 distinct CDR3 sequences, about 20% of them singletons. This clonotype was seen a few times. Exclusion followed for patients with uncontrolled infection, other autoimmune disease, pregnancy or lactation. Clinical symptoms, serum thyroxine, TRAb, thyroid ultrasound and orbital computed tomography established diagnosis. PBMCs were sourced from around 10 ml fresh peripheral blood. Germline-derived CDR1 and CDR2 are DFQATT and SNEGSKA (reference sequence). V shed 4 bases, J shed 0 bases, and the junction held 12 bases outside the gene matches. The CDR3 contains 18 residues.

Sequenced: blood. This sequence joins TRBV20-1 and TRBJ2-6, with 7 bases lining up with TRBD2. This TCR was recovered from a woman in her forties or fifties with Graves' hyperthyroidism that later progressed to Graves' ophthalmopathy. The CDR3 here is CSATSLGGKISGANVLTF. DNA for the CDR3: TGCAGTGCTACCTCTCTGGGGGGGAAGATCTCTGGGGCCAACGTCCTGACTTTC.